This T cell receptor (beta chain) originates from a study of blood T cell repertoires in COVID-19. Generated by immunoSEQ multiplex PCR, the TCRdb table keeps only in-frame clones and is missing some. The sample lists hundreds of thousands of clones, around 86% occurring once. The clonotype was recovered from a man aged 18 to 30 who had recovered from COVID-19. The sequencing sample was made of PBMCs or T cells enriched from blood (not recorded which).

CDR3 loop: CASSHNGGLAGWSTGELFF. The CDR3 nucleotides read TGTGCCAGCAGCCACAACGGGGGACTAGCGGGATGGTCCACCGGGGAGCTGTTTTTT. The chain couples TRBV14 to TRBJ2-2; 13 bases fit TRBD2. The CDR3 has 19 residues. Germline trimming cut 3 bases from V and 4 bases from J; bases unmatched to any gene: 11. Germline V gene sequence: CDR1 SGHDN, CDR2 FVKESK.